This is a list of T cell receptor beta chains from one sample in a study of T cell responses to AZD1222 COVID-19 vaccine. The data were produced by immunoSEQ multiplex PCR, yet TCRdb's version contains in-frame clones alone and is incomplete. The data contain 130,000 to 150,000 clones, 89% of them singletons. The source was peripheral blood, collected 28 days after the second AZD1222 dose. Receptors were obtained from an adult who received the AZD1222 COVID-19 vaccine. CDR3s include the opening cysteine and the closing phenylalanine or tryptophan. A D gene is named only where the DNA matches it firmly. Clone size is given for some rows only: seen once, a few or many times, or a class if the clone is expanded.

16,TRBV28,TRBD1,TRBJ1-5,once,TGTGCCAGCAGTTTATCCCAGGGGGCGGGCAATCAGCCCCAGCATTTT,CASSLSQGAGNQPQHF
14,TRBV19,TRBD1,TRBJ1-1,.,TGTGCCAGTAGTAGGGACAGGGGTGGGACTGAAGCTTTCTTT,CASSRDRGGTEAFF
15,TRBV6-5,.,TRBJ2-7,.,TGTGCCAGCAGTTCTCAGGGGTCGGCAGCCTACGAGCAGTACTTC,CASSSQGSAAYEQYF
13,TRBV28,.,TRBJ1-2,.,TGTGCCAGCAGGCCTTGGACTAACTATGGCTACACCTTC,CASRPWTNYGYTF
14,TRBV4-3,.,TRBJ1-2,.,TGCGCCAGCAGCCAAAGAAAGGGCCAGTATGGCTACACCTTC,CASSQRKGQYGYTF
13,TRBV30,.,TRBJ1-5,.,TGTGCCTCCTCCGGGGGCGCCAATCAGCCCCAGCATTTT,CASSGGANQPQHF
16,TRBV15,.,TRBJ2-5,.,TGTGCCACCAGCAGAAGTTTGCCTAGCCCCCAAGAGACCCAGTACTTC,CATSRSLPSPQETQYF
15,TRBV18,.,TRBJ2-7,.,TGTGCCAGCTCACCCCAACCGCGGGGCTCCTACGAGCAGTACTTC,CASSPQPRGSYEQYF
17,TRBV7-9,.,TRBJ2-1,once,TGTGCCAGCAGCCCCGGGACTGGAAGAGGTCTGTACAATGAGCAGTTCTTC,CASSPGTGRGLYNEQFF
15,TRBV19,TRBD1,TRBJ2-2,.,TGTGCCAGTTCCCCCGGGACAGGGTACACCGGGGAGCTGTTTTTT,CASSPGTGYTGELFF
12,TRBV29-1,.,TRBJ2-7,.,TGCAGCGCCGCCCGCCAGGGAATCGAGCAGTACTTC,CSAARQGIEQYF
12,TRBV6-5,.,TRBJ1-1,.,TGTGCCAGCAGTTCCACGACAGGCCAAGCTTTCTTT,CASSSTTGQAFF
14,TRBV10-3,TRBD1,TRBJ1-6,.,TGTGCCATCAGTGAAGGGGGCGCGGGTTCACCCCTCCACTTT,CAISEGGAGSPLHF
15,TRBV29-1,TRBD1,TRBJ1-2,.,TGCAGCGTCTTAAATCGGACAGGGGGCGCGGGAGGCTACACCTTC,CSVLNRTGGAGGYTF
15,TRBV2,TRBD2,TRBJ2-7,.,TGTGCCGCGAGGCCTACTAGCGGGAGGGCCGGGGAGCAGTACTTC,CAARPTSGRAGEQYF
14,TRBV5-5,.,TRBJ1-6,.,TGTGCCAGCAGCTTGGCCTTATGGGATTCACCCCTCCACTTT,CASSLALWDSPLHF
16,TRBV3-1/TRBV3-2,TRBD2,TRBJ2-5,.,TGTGCCAGCAGCCAAGGGACTAGCGGGAGAGGGGGTTTCCAGTACTTC,CASSQGTSGRGGFQYF
15,TRBV5-1,TRBD2,TRBJ2-3,.,TGCGCCAGCAGCTTGGAGGGACTAGGGGCGGATACGCAGTATTTT,CASSLEGLGADTQYF
14,TRBV30,TRBD2,TRBJ2-1,.,TGTGCCTGGAGAGTAGCGGGAGCTTACAATGAGCAGTTCTTC,CAWRVAGAYNEQFF
15,TRBV6-5,.,TRBJ1-1,.,TGTGCCAGCAGTTACCCCGGACGGGAGGCAACTGAAGCTTTCTTT,CASSYPGREATEAFF
14,TRBV18,.,TRBJ2-7,once,TGTGCCAGCTCACCACCCAACCGGGACTACGAGCAGTACTTC,CASSPPNRDYEQYF
15,TRBV7-2,.,TRBJ1-4,.,TGTGCCAGCAGCTTAGTCGGCAGGGAGCTCGGAAAACTGTTTTTT,CASSLVGRELGKLFF